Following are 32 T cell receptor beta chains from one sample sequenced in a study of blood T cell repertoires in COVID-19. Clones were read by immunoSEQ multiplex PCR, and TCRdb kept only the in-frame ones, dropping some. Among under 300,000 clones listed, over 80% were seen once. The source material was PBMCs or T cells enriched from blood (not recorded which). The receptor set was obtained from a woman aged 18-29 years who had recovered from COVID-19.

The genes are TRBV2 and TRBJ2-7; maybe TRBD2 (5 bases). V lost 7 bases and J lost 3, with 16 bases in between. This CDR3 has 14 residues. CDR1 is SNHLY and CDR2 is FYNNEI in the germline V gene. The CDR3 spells CASTRGLANYEQYF. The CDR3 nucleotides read TGTGCCAGCACTCGAGGGCTGGCAAACTACGAGCAGTACTTC.

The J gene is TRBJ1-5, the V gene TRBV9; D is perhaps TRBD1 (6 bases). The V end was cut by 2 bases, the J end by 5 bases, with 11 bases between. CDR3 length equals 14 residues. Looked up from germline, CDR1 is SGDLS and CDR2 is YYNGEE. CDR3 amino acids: CASSVGTQDQPQHF. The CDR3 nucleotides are TGTGCCAGCAGCGTCGGGACACAAGATCAGCCCCAGCATTTT.

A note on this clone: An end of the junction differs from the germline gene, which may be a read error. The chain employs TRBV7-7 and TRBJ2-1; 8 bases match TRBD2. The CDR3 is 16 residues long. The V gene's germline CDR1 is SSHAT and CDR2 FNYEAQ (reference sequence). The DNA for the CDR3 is TGTGCTAGCAGCTTGGGGACTAGGGGAGGGTGCAATGAGCAGTTCTTC. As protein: CASSLGTRGGCNEQFF.

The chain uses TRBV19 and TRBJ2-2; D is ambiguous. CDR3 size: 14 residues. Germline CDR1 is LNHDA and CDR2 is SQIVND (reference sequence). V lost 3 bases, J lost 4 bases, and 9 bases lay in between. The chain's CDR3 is CASSMQTVTGELFF. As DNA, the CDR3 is TGTGCCAGTAGTATGCAGACTGTCACCGGGGAGCTGTTTTTT.

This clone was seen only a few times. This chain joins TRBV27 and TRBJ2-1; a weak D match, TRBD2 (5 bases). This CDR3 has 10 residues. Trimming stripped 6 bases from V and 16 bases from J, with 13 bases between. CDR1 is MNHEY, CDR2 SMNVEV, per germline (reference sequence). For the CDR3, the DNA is TGTGCCAGCAGAGAGGGAGCCGAATTCTTC. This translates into CASREGAEFF.

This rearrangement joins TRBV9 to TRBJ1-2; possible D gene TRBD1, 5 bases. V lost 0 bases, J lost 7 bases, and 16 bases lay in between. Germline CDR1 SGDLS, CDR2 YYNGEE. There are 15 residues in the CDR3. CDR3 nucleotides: TGTGCCAGCAGCGTAGTAGTGGGAGGGGCAAGTGGCTACACCTTC. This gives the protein CASSVVVGGASGYTF.

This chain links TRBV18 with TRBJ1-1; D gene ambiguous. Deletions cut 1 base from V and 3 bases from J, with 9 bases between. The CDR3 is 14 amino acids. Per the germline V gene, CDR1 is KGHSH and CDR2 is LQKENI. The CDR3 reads CASSPLAQDTEAFF. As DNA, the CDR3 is TGTGCCAGCTCACCACTGGCGCAGGACACTGAAGCTTTCTTT.

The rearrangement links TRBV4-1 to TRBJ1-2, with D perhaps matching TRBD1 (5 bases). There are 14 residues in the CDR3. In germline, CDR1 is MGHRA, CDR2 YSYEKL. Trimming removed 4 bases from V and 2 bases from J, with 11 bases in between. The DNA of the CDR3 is TGCGCCAGCAGCCCCCCAGGGCAGAACTATGGCTACACCTTC. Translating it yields CASSPPGQNYGYTF.

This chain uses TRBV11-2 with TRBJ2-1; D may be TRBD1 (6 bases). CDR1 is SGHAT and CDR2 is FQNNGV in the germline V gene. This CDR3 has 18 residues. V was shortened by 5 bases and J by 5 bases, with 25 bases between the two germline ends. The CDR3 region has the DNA TGTGCCAGCAGCCCCCCCCTGGCAGGGGCAGGGATTCACAATGAGCAGTTCTTC. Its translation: CASSPPLAGAGIHNEQFF.

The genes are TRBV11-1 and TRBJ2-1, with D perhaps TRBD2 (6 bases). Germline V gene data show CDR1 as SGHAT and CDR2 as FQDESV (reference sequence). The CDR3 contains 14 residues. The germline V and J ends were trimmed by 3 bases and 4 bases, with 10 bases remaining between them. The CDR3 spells CASSLPGLYNEQFF. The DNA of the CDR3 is TGTGCCAGCAGCTTGCCGGGACTTTACAATGAGCAGTTCTTC.

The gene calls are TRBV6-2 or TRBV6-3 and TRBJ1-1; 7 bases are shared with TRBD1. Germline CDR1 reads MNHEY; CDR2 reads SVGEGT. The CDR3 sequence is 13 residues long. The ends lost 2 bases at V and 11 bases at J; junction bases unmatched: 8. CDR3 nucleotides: TGTGCCAGCAGTTACGGGACGACAGGGAGGGCTTTCTTT. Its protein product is CASSYGTTGRAFF.

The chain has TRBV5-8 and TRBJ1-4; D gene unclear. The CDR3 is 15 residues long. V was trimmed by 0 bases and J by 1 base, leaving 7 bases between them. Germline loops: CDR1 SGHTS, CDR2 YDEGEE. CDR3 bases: TGTGCCAGCAGCTTGGCGGGAAGAACTAATGAAAAACTGTTTTTT. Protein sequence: CASSLAGRTNEKLFF.

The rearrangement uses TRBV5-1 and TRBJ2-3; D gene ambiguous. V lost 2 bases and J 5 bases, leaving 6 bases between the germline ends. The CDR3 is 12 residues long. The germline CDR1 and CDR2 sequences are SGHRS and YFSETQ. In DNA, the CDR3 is TGCGCCAGCAGCTTTAACAAAGATACGCAGTATTTT. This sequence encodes CASSFNKDTQYF.

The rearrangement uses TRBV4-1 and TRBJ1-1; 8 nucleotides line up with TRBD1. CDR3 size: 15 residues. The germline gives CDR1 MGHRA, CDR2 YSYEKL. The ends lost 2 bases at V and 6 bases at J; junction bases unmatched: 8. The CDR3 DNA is TGCGCCAGCAGCCAATCCGCAGGGGGCTTTGCTGAAGCTTTCTTT. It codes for CASSQSAGGFAEAFF.

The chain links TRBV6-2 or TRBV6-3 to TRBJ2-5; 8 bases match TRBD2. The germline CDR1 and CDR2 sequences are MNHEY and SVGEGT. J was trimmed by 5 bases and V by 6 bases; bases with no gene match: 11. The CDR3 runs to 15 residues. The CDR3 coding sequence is TGTGCCAGCAGCTCGCCGGGACTAGTCGGGGAGACCCAGTACTTC. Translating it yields CASSSPGLVGETQYF.

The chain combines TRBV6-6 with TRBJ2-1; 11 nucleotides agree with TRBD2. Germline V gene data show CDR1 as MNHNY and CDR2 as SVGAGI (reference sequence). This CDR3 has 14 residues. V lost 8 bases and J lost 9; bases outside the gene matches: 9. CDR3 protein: CASWGLADPLEQFF. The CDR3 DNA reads TGTGCCAGCTGGGGACTAGCGGACCCTCTTGAGCAGTTCTTC.

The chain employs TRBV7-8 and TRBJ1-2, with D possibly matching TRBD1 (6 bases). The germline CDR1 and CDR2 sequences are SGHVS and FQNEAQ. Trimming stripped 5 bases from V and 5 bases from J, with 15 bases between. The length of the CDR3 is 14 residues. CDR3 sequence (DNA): TGTGCCAGCAGCCCGGACAGTTGGGGGTATGGCTACACCTTC. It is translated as CASSPDSWGYGYTF.

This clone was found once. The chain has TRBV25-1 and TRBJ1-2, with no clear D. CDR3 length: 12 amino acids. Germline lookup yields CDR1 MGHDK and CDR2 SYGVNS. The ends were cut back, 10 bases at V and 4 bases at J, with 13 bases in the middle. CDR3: CATRERVYGYTF. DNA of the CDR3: TGTGCCACACGGGAGAGGGTCTATGGCTACACCTTC.

Here the CDR3 reads CASSQLVSGPNYGYTF. Written as DNA, the CDR3 is TGCGCCAGCAGCCAATTGGTTTCAGGGCCCAACTATGGCTACACCTTC. The rearrangement joins TRBV4-1 to TRBJ1-2, with TRBD1 as a possible D gene (5 bases). The V gene lost 2 bases and the J gene lost 2 bases, with 15 bases spanning the gap. CDR3 size: 16 residues. Per germline, CDR1 MGHRA and CDR2 YSYEKL.

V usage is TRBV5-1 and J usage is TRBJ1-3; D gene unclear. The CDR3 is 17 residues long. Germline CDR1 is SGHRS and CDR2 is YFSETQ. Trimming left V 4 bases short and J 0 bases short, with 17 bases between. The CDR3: CASSDPRSGSSGNTIYF. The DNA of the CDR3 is TGCGCCAGCAGCGACCCCCGGTCGGGGTCCTCTGGAAACACCATATATTTT.

The CDR3 is CATSDPGTTKPYEQYF. CDR3 DNA: TGTGCCACCAGTGACCCCGGGACAACGAAACCCTACGAGCAGTACTTC. The rearrangement uses TRBV24-1 and TRBJ2-7, with TRBD1 as a possible D gene (6 bases). Germline values: CDR1 KGHDR, CDR2 SFDVKD. V shed 4 bases and J shed 2 bases, with 17 bases lying between them. CDR3 size: 16 residues.

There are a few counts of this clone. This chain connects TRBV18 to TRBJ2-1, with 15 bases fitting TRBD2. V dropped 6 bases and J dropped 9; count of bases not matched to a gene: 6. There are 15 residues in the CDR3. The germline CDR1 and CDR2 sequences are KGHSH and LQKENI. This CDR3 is CASSLGLAGGSEQFF. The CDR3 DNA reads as TGTGCCAGCTCGTTGGGACTAGCGGGAGGCAGTGAGCAGTTCTTC.

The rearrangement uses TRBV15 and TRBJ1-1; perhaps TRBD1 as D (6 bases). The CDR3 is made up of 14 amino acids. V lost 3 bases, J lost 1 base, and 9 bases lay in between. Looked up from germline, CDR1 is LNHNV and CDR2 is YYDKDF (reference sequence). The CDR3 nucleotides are TGTGCCACCAGCAGGGACAGACAGAACACTGAAGCTTTCTTT. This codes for CATSRDRQNTEAFF. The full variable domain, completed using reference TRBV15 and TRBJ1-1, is DAMVIQNPRYQVTQFGKPVTLSCSQTLNHNVMYWYQQKSSQAPKLLFHYYDKDFNNEADTPDNFQSRRPNTSFCFLDIRSPGLGDTAMYLCATSRDRQNTEAFFGQGTRLTVV.

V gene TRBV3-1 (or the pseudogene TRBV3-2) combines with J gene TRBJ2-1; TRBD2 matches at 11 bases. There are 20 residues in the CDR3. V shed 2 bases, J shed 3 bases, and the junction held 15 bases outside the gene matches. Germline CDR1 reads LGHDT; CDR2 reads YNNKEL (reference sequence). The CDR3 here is CASSQRGPLAGEVDYNEQFF. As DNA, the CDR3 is TGTGCCAGCAGCCAAAGGGGCCCACTAGCGGGAGAAGTCGACTACAATGAGCAGTTCTTC.

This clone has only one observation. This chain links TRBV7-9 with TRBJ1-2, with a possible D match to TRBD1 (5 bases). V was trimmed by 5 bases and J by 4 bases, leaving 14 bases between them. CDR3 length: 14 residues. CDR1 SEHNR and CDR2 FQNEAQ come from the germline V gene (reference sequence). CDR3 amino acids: CASSSGTEPYGYTF. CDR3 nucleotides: TGTGCCAGCAGCAGCGGGACCGAGCCCTATGGCTACACCTTC.

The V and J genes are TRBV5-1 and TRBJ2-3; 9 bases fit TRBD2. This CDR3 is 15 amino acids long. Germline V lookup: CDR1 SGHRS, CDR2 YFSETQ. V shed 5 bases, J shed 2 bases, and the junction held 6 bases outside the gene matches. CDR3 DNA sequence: TGCGCCAGCAGGGTCGGCGGGAGGGACACAGATACGCAGTATTTT. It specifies CASRVGGRDTDTQYF.

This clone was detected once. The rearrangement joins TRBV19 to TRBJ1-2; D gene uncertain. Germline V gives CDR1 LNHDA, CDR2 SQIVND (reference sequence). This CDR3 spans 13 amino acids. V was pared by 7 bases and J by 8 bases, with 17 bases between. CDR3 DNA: TGTGCCAGTAAAGTCTTTGAGGTTGGCGGCTACACCTTC. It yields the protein CASKVFEVGGYTF.

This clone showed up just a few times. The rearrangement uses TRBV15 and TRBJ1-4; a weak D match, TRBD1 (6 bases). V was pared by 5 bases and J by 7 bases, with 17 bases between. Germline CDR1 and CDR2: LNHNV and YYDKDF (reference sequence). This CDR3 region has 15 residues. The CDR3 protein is CATSGGAGGSEKLFF. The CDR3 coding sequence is TGTGCCACCAGCGGAGGGGCGGGGGGCAGTGAAAAACTGTTTTTT.

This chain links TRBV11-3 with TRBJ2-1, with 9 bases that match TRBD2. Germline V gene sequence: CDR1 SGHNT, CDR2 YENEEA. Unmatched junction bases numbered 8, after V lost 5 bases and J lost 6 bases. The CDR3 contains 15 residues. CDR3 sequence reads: CASSTQSSGTNEQFF. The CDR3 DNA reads TGTGCCAGCAGCACCCAATCTAGCGGGACCAATGAGCAGTTCTTC.

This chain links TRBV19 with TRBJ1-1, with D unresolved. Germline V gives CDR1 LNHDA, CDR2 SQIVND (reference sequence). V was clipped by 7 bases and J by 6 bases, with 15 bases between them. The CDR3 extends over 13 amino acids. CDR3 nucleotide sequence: TGTGCCAGTAACTCCGAGGGTGCGGCTGAAGCTTTCTTT. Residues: CASNSEGAAEAFF.

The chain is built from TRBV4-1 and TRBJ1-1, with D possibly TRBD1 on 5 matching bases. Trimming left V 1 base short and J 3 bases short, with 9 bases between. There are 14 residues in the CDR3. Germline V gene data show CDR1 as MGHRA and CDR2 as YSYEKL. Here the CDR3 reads CASSQGRGDTEAFF. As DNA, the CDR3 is TGCGCCAGCAGCCAAGGACGGGGGGACACTGAAGCTTTCTTT.

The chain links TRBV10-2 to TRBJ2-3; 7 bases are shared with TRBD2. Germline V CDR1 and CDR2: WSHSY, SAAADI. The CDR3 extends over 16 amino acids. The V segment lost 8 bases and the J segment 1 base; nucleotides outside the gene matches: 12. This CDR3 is CASWGGRAVGTDTQYF. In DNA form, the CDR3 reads TGCGCCAGCTGGGGGGGAAGGGCGGTCGGCACAGATACGCAGTATTTT.